What follows are 27 T cell receptor beta chains derived from one specimen sequenced in a study of cytomegalovirus exposure and HLA in healthy donors. PCR primers comprised 60 Vbeta and 13 Jbeta primers. Clones were read by immunoSEQ multiplex PCR, and TCRdb kept only the in-frame ones, dropping some. This table holds approximately 250,000 clones, approximately 85% found once. Source material: PBMCs. These receptors all stem from a girl aged 2-10 years in good health and CMV-seronegative.

The rearrangement joins TRBV25-1 to TRBJ2-5; 9 bases line up with TRBD2. Germline loops: CDR1 MGHDK, CDR2 SYGVNS. The CDR3 spans 17 residues. J lost 3 bases, V lost 7 bases, and 15 bases had no gene match. The CDR3 nucleotides are TGTGCCAGCACCGTGGGGGAGCGGGGGGTCCGAAAAGAGACCCAGTACTTC. Protein: CASTVGERGVRKETQYF.

This rearrangement joins TRBV5-5 to TRBJ2-2; maybe TRBD2 (6 bases). Germline CDR1 SGHKS, CDR2 YYEKEE (reference sequence). The CDR3 covers 15 residues. Trimming cost V 1 base and J 1 base, with 8 bases left between them. CDR3 in amino acids: CASSLLAKNTGELFF. As DNA, the CDR3 is TGTGCCAGCAGCTTGCTAGCGAAGAACACCGGGGAGCTGTTTTTT.

The rearrangement links TRBV2 to TRBJ2-5, with 9 bases lining up with TRBD2. Germline V gives CDR1 SNHLY, CDR2 FYNNEI. This CDR3 contains 15 residues. V was pared by 7 bases and J by 1 base, with 7 bases of the junction left unmatched. In DNA, the CDR3 is TGTGCCAGCATGAGTAGAGCGGGGGGCCAAGAGACCCAGTACTTC. Protein sequence: CASMSRAGGQETQYF.

This clone was seen a handful of times. The chain uses TRBV6-1 and TRBJ2-1; 8 positions agree with TRBD2. V was clipped by 7 bases and J by 6 bases; unmatched bases: 8. The CDR3 contains 14 residues. Germline CDR1 is MNHNS and CDR2 is SASEGT. The CDR3 nucleotides are TGTGCCAGCACCACTGGACTAGCAAGCAATGAGCAGTTCTTC. Its translation is CASTTGLASNEQFF.

V is TRBV6-1 and J is TRBJ1-2; the D gene is possibly TRBD1 (5 bases). Germline-derived CDR1 and CDR2 are MNHNS and SASEGT. The CDR3 extends over 15 amino acids. V dropped 3 bases and J dropped 1 base, with 12 bases sitting between them. The CDR3 DNA sequence: TGTGCCAGCAGTGACGGAAACCAGGGTAACTATGGCTACACCTTC. Protein sequence: CASSDGNQGNYGYTF.

The chain links TRBV5-8 to TRBJ1-3; D perhaps matches TRBD1 (6 bases). CDR3 size: 16 residues. The V gene's germline CDR1 is SGHTS and CDR2 YDEGEE. Trimming stripped 3 bases from V and 0 bases from J, with 13 bases between. For the CDR3, the DNA is TGTGCCAGCAGCTATCGACAGGCTTACTCTGGAAACACCATATATTTT. It yields the protein CASSYRQAYSGNTIYF.

The chain carries TRBV2 and TRBJ2-2; 16 bases are a match to TRBD2. The CDR3 is 19 residues long. The germline V gene has CDR1 SNHLY and CDR2 FYNNEI. Trimming cost V 6 bases and J 3 bases; bases outside gene matches: 10. In DNA form, the CDR3 reads TGTGCCAGCAGACCGGGACTAGCGGGGGGGCCTGAGGACACCGGGGAGCTGTTTTTT. This encodes CASRPGLAGGPEDTGELFF.

The chain is built from TRBV30 and TRBJ1-1; D gene ambiguous. This CDR3 has 15 residues. Germline values: CDR1 GTSNPN, CDR2 SVGIG (reference sequence). The V end was cut by 3 bases, the J end by 1 base, with 15 bases between. CDR3 bases: TGTGCCTGGAGAGGTCAGGTGTCACGGAACACTGAAGCTTTCTTT. Protein: CAWRGQVSRNTEAFF.

The chain couples TRBV20-1 to TRBJ1-2; D possibly corresponds to TRBD1 (5 bases). The V and J ends lost 5 bases and 8 bases respectively, with 12 bases between them. The CDR3 covers 11 residues. The germline V gene encodes CDR1 DFQATT and CDR2 SNEGSKA (reference sequence). CDR3 protein: CSARGDWGYTF. As DNA, the CDR3 is TGCAGTGCTCGCGGGGACTGGGGCTACACCTTC.

This clone was counted a single time. Likely a read error: the CDR3 ends without its conserved phenylalanine or tryptophan. Because the CDR3's place on the DNA is in doubt, the DNA is left out and the CDR3 is given as listed by TCRdb. The rearrangement links TRBV30 to TRBJ2-7; the DNA was not used to check the table's D call, TRBD1. The CDR3 extends over 12 residues, inclusive of both ends. Germline V CDR1 and CDR2: GTSNPN, SVGIG (reference sequence). The CDR3 is CAWSVSEGRGQL.

The CDR3 sequence: CASSPRGGDEQYF. The DNA for the CDR3 is TGTGCCAGCAGTCCCCGGGGGGGGGACGAGCAGTACTTC. The chain couples TRBV6-1 to TRBJ2-7; 8 bases map to TRBD2. The germline gives CDR1 MNHNS, CDR2 SASEGT. Unmatched junction bases numbered 5, after V lost 5 bases and J lost 5 bases. The CDR3 runs to 13 residues.

The chain has TRBV4-2 and TRBJ1-5; 8 bases are shared with TRBD1. The V gene end was trimmed by 2 bases and the J gene end by 4 bases; junction bases not matched to a gene: 4. From germline, CDR1 is LGHNA and CDR2 YNFKEQ. The CDR3 runs to 15 residues. CDR3: CASSQNRGLNQPQHF. DNA for the CDR3: TGTGCCAGCAGCCAAAACAGGGGGTTAAATCAGCCCCAGCATTTT.

The V gene is TRBV27, the J gene TRBJ1-1; no reliable D call. The CDR3 is 15 amino acids. V dropped 6 bases and J dropped 1 base, with 15 bases sitting between them. Germline V gene sequence: CDR1 MNHEY, CDR2 SMNVEV (reference sequence). The CDR3 region is CASRTRTFGNTEAFF. CDR3 in DNA: TGTGCCAGCAGAACAAGGACTTTTGGGAACACTGAAGCTTTCTTT.

The chain combines TRBV28 with TRBJ2-7; 11 bases fit TRBD1. The V and J ends lost 6 bases and 3 bases, in that order; junction bases with no gene match: 1. CDR3 length equals 13 residues. Germline V gives CDR1 MDHEN, CDR2 SYDVKM. The CDR3 sequence is CASRGQGVYEQYF. The CDR3 DNA reads as TGTGCCAGCAGGGGACAGGGGGTCTACGAGCAGTACTTC.

The chain employs TRBV2 and TRBJ2-3, with D unresolved. The V end lost 8 bases, the J end lost 4 bases, and 7 bases lay between the germline ends. Germline loops: CDR1 SNHLY, CDR2 FYNNEI. The CDR3 contains 11 residues. The CDR3 DNA reads as TGTGCCAGCCCAGTACCAGATACGCAGTATTTT. It codes for CASPVPDTQYF. The variable domain in full, completed from reference TRBV2 and TRBJ2-3, reads EPEVTQTPSHQVTQMGQEVILRCVPISNHLYFYWYRQILGQKVEFLVSFYNNEISEKSEIFDDQFSVERPDGSNFTLKIRSTKLEDSAMYFCASPVPDTQYFGPGTRLTVL.

The J gene is TRBJ2-1, the V gene TRBV7-2; TRBD2 might be the D (6 bases). The CDR3 contains 14 residues. CDR1 is SGHTA, CDR2 FQGNSA, per germline. Trimming removed 0 bases at V and 8 bases at J, with 11 bases between. CDR3 sequence (DNA): TGTGCCAGCAGCTTAGCGGGAGGATTGGATGAGCAGTTCTTC. Its translation is CASSLAGGLDEQFF.

The rearrangement uses TRBV5-4 and TRBJ2-1; 12 positions agree with TRBD2. The germline CDR1 and CDR2 sequences are SGHNT and YYREEE (reference sequence). The length of the CDR3 is 15 residues. The V gene end was trimmed by 2 bases and the J gene end by 5 bases; junction bases not matched to a gene: 2. The CDR3 coding sequence is TGTGCCAGCAGCTTCCTAGCGGGAGGGAACAATGAGCAGTTCTTC. It yields the protein CASSFLAGGNNEQFF.

This clone was seen just once. The chain has TRBV7-2 and TRBJ2-5, with TRBD2 matching over 7 bases. Germline V gene sequence: CDR1 SGHTA, CDR2 FQGNSA. V trimming: 0 bases; J trimming: 6 bases; junction bases outside the gene matches: 4. The CDR3 is made up of 14 amino acids. CDR3 residues: CASSLARGRKTQYF. The CDR3 nucleotides read TGTGCCAGCAGCTTAGCGCGGGGGAGGAAGACCCAGTACTTC.

The gene calls are TRBV10-3 and TRBJ1-1; TRBD1 matches at 12 bases. The length of the CDR3 is 12 residues. CDR1 is ENHRY and CDR2 is SYGVKD in the germline V gene. J lost 12 bases, V lost 11 bases, and 10 bases had no gene match. CDR3 sequence (DNA): TGTGCCTCGACCGGGACAGGGGGCATAACTTTCTTT. Its translation is CASTGTGGITFF.

The chain couples TRBV5-1 to TRBJ2-5; D gene unclear. The J call may be incorrect, as the DNA end agrees better with TRBJ2-7. The germline CDR1 and CDR2 sequences are SGHRS and YFSETQ. The CDR3 contains 14 residues. The CDR3 is CASSLASLSYEQYF. DNA for the CDR3: TGCGCCAGCAGCTTGGCCTCGCTTTCCTACGAGCAGTACTTC.

This sequence joins TRBV9 and TRBJ2-4, with TRBD1 identical over 10 bases. V lost 0 bases and J lost 6; bases outside the gene matches: 3. The CDR3 is made up of 15 amino acids. CDR1 and CDR2 (germline): SGDLS, YYNGEE. CDR3 region: CASSVGGTGANIQYF. The CDR3 bases are TGTGCCAGCAGCGTAGGCGGGACAGGGGCAAACATTCAGTACTTC.

In its sample, this clone was seen a few times. The rearrangement uses TRBV6-5 and TRBJ2-7; 7 bases agree with TRBD2. Germline V CDR1 and CDR2: MNHEY, SVGAGI. The V segment lost 8 bases and the J segment 4 bases; nucleotides outside the gene matches: 14. This CDR3 region has 15 residues. The CDR3 coding sequence is TGTGCCAGCCGACGGGATAGCGGGCCTCTTTACGAGCAGTACTTC. It yields the protein CASRRDSGPLYEQYF.

The rearrangement joins TRBV10-3 to TRBJ2-6; unclear D gene. This CDR3 is 17 amino acids long. CDR1 and CDR2 (germline): ENHRY, SYGVKD. Trimming stripped 4 bases from V and 0 bases from J, with 13 bases between. The CDR3 DNA sequence: TGTGCCATCAGTGGAAGGATACGGAGCTCTGGGGCCAACGTCCTGACTTTC. Protein: CAISGRIRSSGANVLTF.

This clone was observed once. Other nucleotide sequences in the sample specify the same CDR3. V usage is TRBV5-6 and J usage is TRBJ2-3; 15 nucleotides match TRBD2. The CDR3 runs to 19 residues. The V gene end was trimmed by 5 bases and the J gene end by 1 base; junction bases not matched to a gene: 11. Germline assignment: CDR1 SGHDT and CDR2 YYEEEE. The CDR3 loop is CASRKSGTSGGYRTDTQYF. CDR3 sequence (DNA): TGTGCCAGCAGAAAATCCGGGACTAGCGGGGGGTACCGCACAGATACGCAGTATTTT.

The V gene is TRBV5-6, the J gene TRBJ1-2, with 8 positions matching TRBD1. This CDR3 has 12 residues. Germline V gene sequence: CDR1 SGHDT, CDR2 YYEEEE. V lost 2 bases and J lost 8; bases outside the gene matches: 2. The CDR3 DNA sequence: TGTGCCAGCAGCTTCAGGGGGCGGGGCTACACCTTC. Its translation is CASSFRGRGYTF. The full variable domain, its missing parts supplied by reference TRBV5-6 and TRBJ1-2, is DAGVTQSPTHLIKTRGQQVTLRCSPKSGHDTVSWYQQALGQGPQFIFQYYEEEERQRGNFPDRFSGHQFPNYSSELNVNALLLGDSALYLCASSFRGRGYTFGSGTRLTVV.

CDR3 residues: CASSLWAGATNEKLFF. Here the CDR3 DNA reads TGCGCCAGCAGCTTGTGGGCGGGTGCAACTAATGAAAAACTGTTTTTT. The chain recombines TRBV5-1 with TRBJ1-4; D not resolved. V dropped 1 base and J dropped 0 bases, with 10 bases sitting between them. CDR3 length: 16 amino acids. Germline lookup yields CDR1 SGHRS and CDR2 YFSETQ.

This chain joins TRBV7-6 and TRBJ1-1; D might be TRBD1 (6 bases). The germline V and J ends were trimmed by 3 bases and 4 bases, with 12 bases remaining between them. The CDR3 length is 14 residues. CDR1 and CDR2 from the germline V gene are SGHVS and FNYEAQ. CDR3 sequence reads: CASSLGGQFTEAFF. The CDR3 nucleotides are TGTGCCAGCAGCTTGGGGGGGCAATTCACTGAAGCTTTCTTT.